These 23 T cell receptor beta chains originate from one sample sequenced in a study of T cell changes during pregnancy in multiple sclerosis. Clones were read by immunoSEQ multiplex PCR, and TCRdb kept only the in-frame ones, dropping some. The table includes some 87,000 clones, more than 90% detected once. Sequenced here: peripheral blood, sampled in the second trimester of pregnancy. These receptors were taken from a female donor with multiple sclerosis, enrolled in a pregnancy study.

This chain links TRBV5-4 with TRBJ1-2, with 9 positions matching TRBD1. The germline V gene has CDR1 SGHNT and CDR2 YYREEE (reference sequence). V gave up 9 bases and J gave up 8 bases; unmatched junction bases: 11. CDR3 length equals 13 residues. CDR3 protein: CAIWGQGNAGYTF. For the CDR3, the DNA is TGTGCCATCTGGGGACAGGGCAACGCGGGCTACACCTTC. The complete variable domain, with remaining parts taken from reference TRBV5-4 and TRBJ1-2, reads ETGVTQSPTHLIKTRGQQVTLRCSSQSGHNTVSWYQQALGQGPQFIFQYYREEENGRGNFPPRFSGLQFPNYSSELNVNALELDDSALYLCAIWGQGNAGYTFGSGTRLTVV.

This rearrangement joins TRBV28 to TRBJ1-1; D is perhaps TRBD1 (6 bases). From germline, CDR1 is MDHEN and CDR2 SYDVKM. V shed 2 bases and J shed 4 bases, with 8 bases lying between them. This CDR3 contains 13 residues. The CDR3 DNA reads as TGTGCCAGCAGTTTACAGGGGCGCACTGAAGCTTTCTTT. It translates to CASSLQGRTEAFF.

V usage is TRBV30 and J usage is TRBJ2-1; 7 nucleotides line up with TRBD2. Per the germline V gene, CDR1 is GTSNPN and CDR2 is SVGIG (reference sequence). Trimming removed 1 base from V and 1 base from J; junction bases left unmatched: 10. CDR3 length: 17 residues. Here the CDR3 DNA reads TGTGCCTGGAGTGACCCCCGGCTAGCGGTGTCCTACAATGAGCAGTTCTTC. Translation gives CAWSDPRLAVSYNEQFF.

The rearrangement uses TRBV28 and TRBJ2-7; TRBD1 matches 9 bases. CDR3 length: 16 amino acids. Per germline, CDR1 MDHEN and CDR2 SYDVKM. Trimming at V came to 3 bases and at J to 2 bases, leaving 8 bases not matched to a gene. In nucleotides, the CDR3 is TGTGCCAGCAGTTTGGCTAACAGGGGGCAGGCCTACGAGCAGTACTTC. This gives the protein CASSLANRGQAYEQYF.

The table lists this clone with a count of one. The CDR3 here is CASSGGTAAGDTQYF. The CDR3 DNA reads as TGTGCCAGCAGTGGAGGGACAGCAGCTGGAGATACGCAGTATTTT. The chain recombines TRBV28 with TRBJ2-3; the D gene is possibly TRBD1 (7 bases). Germline V lookup: CDR1 MDHEN, CDR2 SYDVKM. The CDR3 runs 15 residues. Trimming cost V 5 bases and J 5 bases, with 17 bases left between them.

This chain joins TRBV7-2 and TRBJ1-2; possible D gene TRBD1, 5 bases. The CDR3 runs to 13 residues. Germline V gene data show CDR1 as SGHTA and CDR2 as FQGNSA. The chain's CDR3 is CAPHRGGEGGYTF. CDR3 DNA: TGTGCACCGCACCGGGGGGGGGAGGGCGGCTACACCTTC.

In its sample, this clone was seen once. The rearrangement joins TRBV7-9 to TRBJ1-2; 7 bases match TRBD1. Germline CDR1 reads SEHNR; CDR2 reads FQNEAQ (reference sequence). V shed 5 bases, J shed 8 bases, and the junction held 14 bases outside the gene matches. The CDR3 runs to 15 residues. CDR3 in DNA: TGTGCCAGCAGCCCGCTTATTAGGGGGCCCTACGGCTACACCTTC. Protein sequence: CASSPLIRGPYGYTF.

CDR3: CASMESIYNEQFF. The CDR3 coding sequence is TGTGCCAGCATGGAGTCTATCTACAATGAGCAGTTCTTC. This rearrangement joins TRBV11-2 to TRBJ2-1; no definite D call. V was cut by 7 bases and J by 3 bases, with 10 bases left in between. The CDR3 has 13 residues. Germline V gene lookup returns CDR1 SGHAT and CDR2 FQNNGV.

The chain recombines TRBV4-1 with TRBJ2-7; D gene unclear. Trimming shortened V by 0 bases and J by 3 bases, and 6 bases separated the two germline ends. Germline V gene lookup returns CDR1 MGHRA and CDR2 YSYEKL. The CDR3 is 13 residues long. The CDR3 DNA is TGCGCCAGCAGCCAAGAGGGCTACTACGAGCAGTACTTC. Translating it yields CASSQEGYYEQYF.

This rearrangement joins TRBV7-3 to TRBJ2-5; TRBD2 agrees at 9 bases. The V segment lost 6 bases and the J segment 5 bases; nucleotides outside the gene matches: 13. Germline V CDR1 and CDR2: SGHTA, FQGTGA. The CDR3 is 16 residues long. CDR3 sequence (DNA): TGTGCCAGCAGTCTGTGGGCTAGCGGGATTAGGGAGACCCAGTACTTC. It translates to CASSLWASGIRETQYF.

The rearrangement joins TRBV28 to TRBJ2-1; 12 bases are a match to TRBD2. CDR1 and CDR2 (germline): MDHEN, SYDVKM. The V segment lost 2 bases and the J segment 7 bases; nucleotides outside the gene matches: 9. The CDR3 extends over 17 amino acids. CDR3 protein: CASSLRTSGITTNEQFF. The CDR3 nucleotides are TGTGCCAGCAGTTTACGGACTAGCGGGATAACGACGAATGAGCAGTTCTTC.

DNA of the CDR3: TGTGCCAGTAACCAGGGTCGGCAAGAGACCCAGTACTTC. Amino acid sequence: CASNQGRQETQYF. The chain links TRBV19 to TRBJ2-5, with D possibly TRBD1 on 5 matching bases. Trimming pared 7 bases from V and 2 bases from J, leaving 11 bases between. The CDR3 runs 13 residues. The germline V gene encodes CDR1 LNHDA and CDR2 SQIVND (reference sequence).

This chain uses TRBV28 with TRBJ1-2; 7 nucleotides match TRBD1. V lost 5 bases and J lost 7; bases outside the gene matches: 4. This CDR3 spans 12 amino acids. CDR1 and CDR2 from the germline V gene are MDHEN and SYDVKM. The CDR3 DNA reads TGTGCCAGCAGTGAGGCAGGGGGTGGCTACACCTTC. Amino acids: CASSEAGGGYTF.

CDR3 nucleotide sequence: TGCGCCAGCAGCCAAGACGGAGCGGGAGGGCCTCCAGATACGCAGTATTTT. Its translation is CASSQDGAGGPPDTQYF. The chain uses TRBV4-1 and TRBJ2-3; TRBD2 agrees at 10 bases. Germline CDR1 is MGHRA and CDR2 is YSYEKL. The CDR3 is made up of 17 amino acids. With V trimmed by 0 bases and J by 4 bases, 7 bases remained unmatched.

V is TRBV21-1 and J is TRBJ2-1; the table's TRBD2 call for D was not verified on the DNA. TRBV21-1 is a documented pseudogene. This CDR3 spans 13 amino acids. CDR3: CASSKVNGNEQFF. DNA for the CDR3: TGTGCCAGCAGCAAAGTTAACGGCAATGAGCAGTTCTTC.

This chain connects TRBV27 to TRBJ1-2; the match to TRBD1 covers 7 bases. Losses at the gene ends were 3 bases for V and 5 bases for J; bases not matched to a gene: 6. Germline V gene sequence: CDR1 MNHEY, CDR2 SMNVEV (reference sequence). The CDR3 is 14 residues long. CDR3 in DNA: TGTGCCAGCAGTTTCAACAGGGGAAGGTATGGCTACACCTTC. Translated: CASSFNRGRYGYTF.

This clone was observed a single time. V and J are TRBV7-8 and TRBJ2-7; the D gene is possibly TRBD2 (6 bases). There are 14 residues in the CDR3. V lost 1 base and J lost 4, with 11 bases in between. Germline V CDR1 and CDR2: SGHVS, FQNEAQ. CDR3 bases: TGTGCCAGCAGCTTAGGGCTGACTAGGTACGAGCAGTACTTC. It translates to CASSLGLTRYEQYF.

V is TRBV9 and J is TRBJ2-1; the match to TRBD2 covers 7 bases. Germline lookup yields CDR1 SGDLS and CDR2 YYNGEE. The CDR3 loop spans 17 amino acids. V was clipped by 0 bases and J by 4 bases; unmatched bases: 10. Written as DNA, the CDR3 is TGTGCCAGCAGCGTAGCTGTGGGCGGGAGAACTTACAATGAGCAGTTCTTC. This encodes CASSVAVGGRTYNEQFF.

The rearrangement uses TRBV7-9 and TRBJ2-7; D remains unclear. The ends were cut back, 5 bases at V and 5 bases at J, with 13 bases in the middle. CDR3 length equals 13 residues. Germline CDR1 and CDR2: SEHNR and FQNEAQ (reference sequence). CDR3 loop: CASSRQVRNEQYF. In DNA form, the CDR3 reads TGTGCCAGCAGCAGGCAGGTTAGGAACGAGCAGTACTTC.

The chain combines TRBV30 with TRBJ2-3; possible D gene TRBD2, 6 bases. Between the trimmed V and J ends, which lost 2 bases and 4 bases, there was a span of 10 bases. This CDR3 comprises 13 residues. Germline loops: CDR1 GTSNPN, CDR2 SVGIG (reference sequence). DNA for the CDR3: TGTGCCTGGAGTATGCTAGCGTCAGATACGCAGTATTTT. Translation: CAWSMLASDTQYF.

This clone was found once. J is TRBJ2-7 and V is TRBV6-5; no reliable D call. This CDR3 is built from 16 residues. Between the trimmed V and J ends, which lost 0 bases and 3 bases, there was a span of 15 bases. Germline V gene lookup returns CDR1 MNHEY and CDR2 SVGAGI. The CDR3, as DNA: TGTGCCAGCAGTTACTCGAGAGTACCTTCGATCTACGAGCAGTACTTC. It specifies CASSYSRVPSIYEQYF.

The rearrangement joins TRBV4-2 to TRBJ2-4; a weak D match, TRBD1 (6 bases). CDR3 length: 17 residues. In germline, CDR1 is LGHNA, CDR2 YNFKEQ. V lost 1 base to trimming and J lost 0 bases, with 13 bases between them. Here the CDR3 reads CASSQAAGAGAKNIQYF. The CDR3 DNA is TGTGCCAGCAGCCAAGCGGCAGGGGCTGGAGCCAAAAACATTCAGTACTTC.

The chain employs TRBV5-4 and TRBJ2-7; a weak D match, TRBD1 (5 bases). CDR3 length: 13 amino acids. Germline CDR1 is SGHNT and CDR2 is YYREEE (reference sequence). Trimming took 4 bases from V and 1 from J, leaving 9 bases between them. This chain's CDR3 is CASSAGFSYEQYF. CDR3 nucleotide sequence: TGTGCCAGCAGCGCAGGGTTTTCCTACGAGCAGTACTTC.